This T cell receptor (beta chain) was identified in a study of blood T cell repertoires in COVID-19. Turning to the study itself: The United States, Italy and Spain were the sources of the acute and convalescent COVID-19 samples. Nucleic acid was either cDNA or gDNA, and it came from T cells, B-cell-depleted T cells, or PBMCs.

Original data processing: Amplifying reference gene primers gave estimates of nucleated cell counts. Profiled with immunoSEQ multiplex PCR; TCRdb holds only in-frame clones, not every one. D and trimming come from the DNA, and the V and J calls and clone size come from that table. The sample consists of approximately 170,000 clones, about 86% of them appearing once. The CDR3 totals 15 residues. CDR1 MGHDK and CDR2 SYGVNS come from the germline V gene. J gave up 6 bases and V 7 bases, and 13 bases lay outside the gene matches. The origin of this receptor is a man aged 18 to 29 with active or convalescent COVID-19. Material: peripheral blood. J is TRBJ2-7 and V is TRBV25-1; 9 bases match TRBD1. This CDR3 is CASMNPGQGQGEQYF. In DNA, the CDR3 is TGTGCCAGCATGAATCCGGGACAGGGTCAGGGCGAGCAGTACTTC.